This record covers a single T cell receptor (beta chain). The source of the sample is a study of blood T cell repertoires in COVID-19. As for the study in general: The United States, Italy and Spain supplied acute and convalescent COVID-19 samples. Sources were T cells, B-cell-depleted T cells, or PBMCs; the material itself was cDNA or gDNA.

The CDR3 has 15 amino acids. Germline trimming cut 4 bases from V and 8 bases from J; bases unmatched to any gene: 9. Germline V CDR1 and CDR2: MNHEY, SVGEGT. The repertoire was sequenced with immunoSEQ multiplex PCR; TCRdb's copy has only in-frame clones and lacks some. This sample has under 350,000 clones, with 65% to 90% found just once. Participants were aged roughly 18 to 90 years, lived in around 25 US areas, and enrolled virtually. The receptor's source is a middle-aged woman with acute COVID-19. This chain connects TRBV6-2 or TRBV6-3 to TRBJ2-3, with 10 bases that match TRBD2. Material: PBMCs or T cells enriched from blood (not recorded which). The CDR3 DNA reads as TGTGCCAGCAGTTTCGAGCGGGGGGGCGTCGGTACGCAGTATTTT. Translated: CASSFERGGVGTQYF.